Following are 21 T cell receptor beta chains from one sample sequenced in a study of blood T cell repertoires in COVID-19. Measured with immunoSEQ multiplex PCR; TCRdb has only the in-frame clones, and not every one. Of about 140,000 clones listed, under 85% are singletons. The sequencing input was peripheral blood. These receptors originate from a human donor in a cohort sampled during active COVID-19.

This clone came up once. The chain joins TRBV30 to TRBJ1-2; 11 bases fit TRBD1. The J segment lost 2 bases and the V segment lost 2 bases, leaving 4 bases of the junction unmatched. Looked up from germline, CDR1 is GTSNPN and CDR2 is SVGIG (reference sequence). This CDR3 is built from 15 residues. This CDR3 reads CAWSQRDRGNYGYTF. The CDR3 region has the DNA TGTGCCTGGAGTCAGCGGGACAGGGGGAACTATGGCTACACCTTC.

CDR3 bases: TGTGCCAGCCAAGAGACAGGGGATGGCAATCAGCCCCAGCATTTT. Encoded protein: CASQETGDGNQPQHF. The chain combines TRBV6-5 with TRBJ1-5, with 8 bases identical to TRBD1. J gave up 2 bases and V 8 bases, and 8 bases lay outside the gene matches. The CDR3 runs to 15 residues. Per germline, CDR1 MNHEY and CDR2 SVGAGI.

The V and J genes are TRBV19 and TRBJ2-7; the D gene is possibly TRBD1 (5 bases). V lost 1 base, J lost 0 bases, and 10 bases lay in between. Looked up from germline, CDR1 is LNHDA and CDR2 is SQIVND (reference sequence). The CDR3 consists of 15 residues. This CDR3 reads CASSIGGPSSYEQYF. The CDR3 nucleotides are TGTGCCAGTAGTATAGGGGGCCCGAGCTCCTACGAGCAGTACTTC.

The chain links TRBV28 to TRBJ1-5, with 7 bases identical to TRBD1. J was trimmed by 7 bases and V by 7 bases; bases with no gene match: 7. Germline-derived CDR1 and CDR2 are MDHEN and SYDVKM. The CDR3 runs 13 residues. CDR3 loop: CASNPTGSQPQHF. The DNA of the CDR3 is TGTGCCAGCAACCCGACAGGGTCCCAGCCCCAGCATTTT. Supplemented by reference TRBV28 and TRBJ1-5, the full variable domain reads DVKVTQSSRYLVKRTGEKVFLECVQDMDHENMFWYRQDPGLGLRLIYFSYDVKMKEKGDIPEGYSVSREKKERFSLILESASTNQTSMYLCASNPTGSQPQHFGDGTRLSIL.

In this sample, this clone turned up a few times. The V and J genes are TRBV18 and TRBJ1-3; a weak D match, TRBD1 (5 bases). CDR1 and CDR2 (germline): KGHSH, LQKENI. With 4 bases removed from V and 4 bases from J, the gap between germline ends came to 14 bases. The CDR3 contains 15 residues. The CDR3 protein is CASSLQGELGNTIYF. Here the CDR3 DNA reads TGTGCCAGCTCACTTCAGGGTGAGCTCGGAAACACCATATATTTT.

J is TRBJ2-7 and V is TRBV2, with 12 bases fitting TRBD2. The CDR3 is made up of 13 amino acids. Unmatched junction bases numbered 3, after V lost 7 bases and J lost 5 bases. Per germline, CDR1 SNHLY and CDR2 FYNNEI. CDR3 region: CASTWTSGNEQYF. CDR3 coding DNA: TGTGCCAGCACCTGGACTAGCGGGAACGAGCAGTACTTC.

This chain links TRBV2 with TRBJ1-4; tentative D call: TRBD1 (6 bases). Germline CDR1 reads SNHLY; CDR2 reads FYNNEI. V lost 7 bases and J 4 bases, leaving 13 bases between the germline ends. The CDR3 runs to 14 residues. Written as DNA, the CDR3 is TGTGCCAGCACTCTCCCCAGGGGTAATGAAAAACTGTTTTTT. It yields the protein CASTLPRGNEKLFF. The full variable domain, its missing parts supplied by reference TRBV2 and TRBJ1-4, is EPEVTQTPSHQVTQMGQEVILRCVPISNHLYFYWYRQILGQKVEFLVSFYNNEISEKSEIFDDQFSVERPDGSNFTLKIRSTKLEDSAMYFCASTLPRGNEKLFFGSGTQLSVL.

V gene TRBV28 combines with J gene TRBJ1-2; D is uncertain. The CDR3 has 16 amino acids. The germline V and J ends were trimmed by 7 bases and 4 bases, with 22 bases remaining between them. From germline, CDR1 is MDHEN and CDR2 SYDVKM. CDR3 protein: CASTSVGGIHSYGYTF. The CDR3 coding sequence is TGTGCCAGCACCTCCGTGGGAGGGATCCACTCCTATGGCTACACCTTC.

The chain links TRBV2 to TRBJ2-1; the match to TRBD2 covers 12 bases. V dropped 7 bases and J dropped 7; count of bases not matched to a gene: 8. Germline lookup yields CDR1 SNHLY and CDR2 FYNNEI. There are 15 residues in the CDR3. The CDR3 coding sequence is TGTGCCAGCATTAAGGAGACTAGCGGGAGAAATGAGCAGTTCTTC. Its translation: CASIKETSGRNEQFF.

The genes are TRBV5-1 and TRBJ2-7; 9 bases line up with TRBD1. CDR3 length: 22 amino acids. V lost 0 bases to trimming and J lost 6 bases; unmatched junction nucleotides: 28. The germline V gene encodes CDR1 SGHRS and CDR2 YFSETQ. In DNA, the CDR3 is TGCGCCAGCAGCTTGGACCTGGCCATAGGACAGGGGCTTACTGGCGGAGCCTCCGAGCAGTACTTC. Translated: CASSLDLAIGQGLTGGASEQYF.

The V gene is TRBV20-1, the J gene TRBJ2-5; a possible D gene is TRBD2 (5 bases). The CDR3 sequence is 11 residues long. Between the trimmed V and J ends, which lost 4 bases and 13 bases, there was a span of 16 bases. CDR1 and CDR2 (germline): DFQATT, SNEGSKA (reference sequence). The CDR3 nucleotides are TGCAGTGCTATTCTCAACGGCGGGTCGTACTTC. The encoded protein is CSAILNGGSYF.

The chain recombines TRBV5-1 with TRBJ1-2, with a possible D match to TRBD1 (5 bases). This CDR3 has 13 residues. CDR1 and CDR2 from the germline V gene are SGHRS and YFSETQ. With 4 bases removed from V and 8 bases from J, the gap between germline ends came to 15 bases. The CDR3 DNA reads as TGCGCCAGCAGCGTGGGGGACTCCGGGGGCTACACCTTC. It is translated as CASSVGDSGGYTF.

The gene calls are TRBV18 and TRBJ1-5, with 11 bases that match TRBD1. The V and J ends lost 2 bases and 6 bases, in that order; junction bases with no gene match: 6. The germline V gene has CDR1 KGHSH and CDR2 LQKENI. The CDR3 covers 16 residues. The CDR3 protein is CASSPAGTGGVQPQHF. The CDR3 DNA is TGTGCCAGCTCACCAGCCGGGACAGGGGGTGTTCAGCCCCAGCATTTT.

This clone has ten or more counts. The chain is built from TRBV6-6 and TRBJ2-7; TRBD2 aligns across 12 bases. The CDR3 runs 15 residues. CDR1 and CDR2 (germline): MNHNY, SVGAGI (reference sequence). Trimming took 0 bases from V and 4 from J; bases not matched to a gene: 1. CDR3 in amino acids: CASSYSGTSGYEQYF. The CDR3 region has the DNA TGTGCCAGCAGTTACTCGGGGACTAGCGGGTACGAGCAGTACTTC.

The count of this clone is one. CDR3 in DNA: TGTGCCAGTACGGTTTGGGGAACAGGGGGCACTGAAGCTTTCTTT. This encodes CASTVWGTGGTEAFF. The chain has TRBV19 and TRBJ1-1; 8 positions match TRBD1. The V gene's germline CDR1 is LNHDA and CDR2 SQIVND (reference sequence). The CDR3 loop spans 15 amino acids. The junction had 11 bases not matched to a gene; V was cut back by 7 bases and J by 4 bases.

The rearrangement links TRBV29-1 to TRBJ1-2; the match to TRBD1 covers 10 bases. Trimming removed 6 bases from V and 5 bases from J; junction bases left unmatched: 3. The CDR3 extends over 12 amino acids. Germline loops: CDR1 SQVTM, CDR2 ANQGSEA. The CDR3: CSVWDRGYGYTF. In DNA form, the CDR3 reads TGCAGCGTCTGGGACAGGGGTTATGGCTACACCTTC. Variable domain in full (rest from reference TRBV29-1 and TRBJ1-2): SAVISQKPSRDICQRGTSLTIQCQVDSQVTMMFWYRQQPGQSLTLIATANQGSEATYESGFVIDKFPISRPNLTFSTLTVSNMSPEDSSIYLCSVWDRGYGYTFGSGTRLTVV.

This clone was observed a handful of times. V gene TRBV28 combines with J gene TRBJ2-7, with D perhaps TRBD2 (5 bases). Trimming pared 2 bases from V and 6 bases from J, leaving 14 bases between. Per germline, CDR1 MDHEN and CDR2 SYDVKM. The CDR3 runs 14 residues. The CDR3 DNA reads TGTGCCAGCAGTTTAATAGGGTGGGGAGTCGAGCAGTACTTC. This encodes CASSLIGWGVEQYF.

CDR3 sequence reads: CASAAAGNPHEQYF. For the CDR3, the DNA is TGTGCCAGCGCAGCAGCGGGAAACCCCCACGAGCAGTACTTC. The V call is TRBV6-5, the J call TRBJ2-7; 7 nucleotides agree with TRBD2. With 8 bases clipped from V and 5 bases from J, the junction kept 12 bases outside the gene matches. The CDR3 is made up of 14 amino acids. CDR1 and CDR2 from the germline V gene are MNHEY and SVGAGI.

The rearrangement joins TRBV4-3 to TRBJ1-6, with 9 bases aligning to TRBD1. V trimming: 4 bases; J trimming: 9 bases; junction bases outside the gene matches: 10. The CDR3 length is 16 residues. CDR1 is LGHNA, CDR2 YSLEER, per germline. DNA of the CDR3: TGCGCCAGCAGCCCTCGGCGGGGGACAGGGTTTTCACCCCTCCACTTT. Translation: CASSPRRGTGFSPLHF.

The J gene is TRBJ2-1, the V gene TRBV12-5; 11 bases are shared with TRBD2. V shed 7 bases and J 5 bases; nucleotides not matched to a gene: 7. Germline loops: CDR1 LGHNT, CDR2 FRNRAP. The CDR3 sequence is 15 residues long. The CDR3 is CASALSGRDHNEQFF. CDR3 DNA sequence: TGTGCTAGTGCCCTTAGCGGGAGGGATCACAATGAGCAGTTCTTC.

This chain joins TRBV5-8 and TRBJ1-2, with D perhaps matching TRBD1 (5 bases). The ends were cut back, 0 bases at V and 8 bases at J, with 20 bases in the middle. This CDR3 contains 16 residues. Germline-derived CDR1 and CDR2 are SGHTS and YDEGEE. The DNA for the CDR3 is TGTGCCAGCAGCTTGGTTTCTAGGGGCAGGCTGAGAGGCTACACCTTC. As protein: CASSLVSRGRLRGYTF.